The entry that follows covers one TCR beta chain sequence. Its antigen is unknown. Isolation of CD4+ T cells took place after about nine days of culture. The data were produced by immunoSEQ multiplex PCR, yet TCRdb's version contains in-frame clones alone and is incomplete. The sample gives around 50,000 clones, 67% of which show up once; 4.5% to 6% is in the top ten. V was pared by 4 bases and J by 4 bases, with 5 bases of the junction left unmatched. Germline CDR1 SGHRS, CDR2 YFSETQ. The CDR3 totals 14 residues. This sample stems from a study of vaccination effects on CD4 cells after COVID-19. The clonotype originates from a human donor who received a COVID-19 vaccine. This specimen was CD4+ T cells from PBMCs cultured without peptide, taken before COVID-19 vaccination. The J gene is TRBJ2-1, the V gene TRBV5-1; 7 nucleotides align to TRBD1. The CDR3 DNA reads TGCGCCAGCAGCCCAGGGACAGCTTACAATGAGCAGTTCTTC. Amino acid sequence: CASSPGTAYNEQFF.